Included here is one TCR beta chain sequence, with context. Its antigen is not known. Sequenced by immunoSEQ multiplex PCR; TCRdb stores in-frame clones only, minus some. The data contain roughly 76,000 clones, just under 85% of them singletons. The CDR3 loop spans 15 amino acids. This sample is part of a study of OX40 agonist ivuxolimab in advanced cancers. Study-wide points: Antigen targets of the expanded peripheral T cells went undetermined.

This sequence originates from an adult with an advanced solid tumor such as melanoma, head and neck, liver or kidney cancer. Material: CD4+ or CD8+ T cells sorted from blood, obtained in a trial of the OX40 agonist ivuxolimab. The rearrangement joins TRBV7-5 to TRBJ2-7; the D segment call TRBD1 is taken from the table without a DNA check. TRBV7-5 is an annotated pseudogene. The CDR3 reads CARSPRQISYYEQYF. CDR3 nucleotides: TGTGCCAGAAGCCCGAGACAGATTAGTTACTACGAGCAGTACTTC.